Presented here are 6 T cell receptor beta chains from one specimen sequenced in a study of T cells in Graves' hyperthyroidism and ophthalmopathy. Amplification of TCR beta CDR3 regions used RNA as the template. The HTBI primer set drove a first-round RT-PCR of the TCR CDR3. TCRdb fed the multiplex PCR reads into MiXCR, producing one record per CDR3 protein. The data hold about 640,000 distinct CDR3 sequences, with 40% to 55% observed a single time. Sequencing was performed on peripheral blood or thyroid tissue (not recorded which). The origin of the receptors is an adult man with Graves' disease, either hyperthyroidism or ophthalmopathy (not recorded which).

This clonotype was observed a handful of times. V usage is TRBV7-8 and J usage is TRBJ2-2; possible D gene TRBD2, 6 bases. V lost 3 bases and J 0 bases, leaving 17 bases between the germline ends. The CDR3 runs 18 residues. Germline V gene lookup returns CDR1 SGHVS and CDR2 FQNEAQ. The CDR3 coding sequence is TGTGCCAGCAGCTTCCGGGTAGCGGCTAGCGCGAACACCGGGGAGCTGTTTTTT. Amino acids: CASSFRVAASANTGELFF. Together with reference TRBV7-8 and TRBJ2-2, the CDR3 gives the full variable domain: GAGVSQSPRYKVAKRGQDVALRCDPISGHVSLFWYQQALGQGPEFLTYFQNEAQLDKSGLPSDRFFAERPEGSVSTLKIQRTQQEDSAVYLCASSFRVAASANTGELFFGEGSRLTVL.

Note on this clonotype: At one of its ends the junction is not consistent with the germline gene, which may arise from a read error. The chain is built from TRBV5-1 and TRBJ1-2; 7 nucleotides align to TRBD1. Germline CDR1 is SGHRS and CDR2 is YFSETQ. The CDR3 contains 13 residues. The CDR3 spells CASSLATGTGYTF. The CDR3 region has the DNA TGTGCCAGCAGCTTGGCGACAGGGACGGGCTACACCTTC.

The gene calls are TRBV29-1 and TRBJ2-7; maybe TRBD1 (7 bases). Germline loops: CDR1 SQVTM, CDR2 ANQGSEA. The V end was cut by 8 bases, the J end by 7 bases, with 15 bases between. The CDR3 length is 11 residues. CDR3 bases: TGCAGCCCACCAGGGGGGAGGGAGCAGTACTTC. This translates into CSPPGGREQYF.

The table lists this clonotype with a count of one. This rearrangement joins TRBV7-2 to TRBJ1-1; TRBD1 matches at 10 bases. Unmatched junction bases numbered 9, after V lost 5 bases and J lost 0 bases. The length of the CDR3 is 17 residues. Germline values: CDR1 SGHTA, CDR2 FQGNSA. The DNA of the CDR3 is TGTGCCAGCAGCCAAGGGGGGACAGGGGCGATGAACACTGAAGCTTTCTTT. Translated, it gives CASSQGGTGAMNTEAFF.

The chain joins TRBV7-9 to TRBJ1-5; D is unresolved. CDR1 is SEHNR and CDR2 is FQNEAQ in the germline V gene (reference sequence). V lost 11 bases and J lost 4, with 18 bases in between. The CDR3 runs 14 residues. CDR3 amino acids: CAWSVLGQNQPQHF. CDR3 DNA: TGTGCCTGGAGTGTACTAGGTCAGAATCAGCCCCAGCATTTT.

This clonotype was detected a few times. CDR3 amino acids: CASSENGLTEAFF. The CDR3 DNA is TGTGCCAGCAGTGAAAACGGGTTAACTGAAGCTTTCTTT. This chain uses TRBV6-1 with TRBJ1-1; no definite D call. The germline gives CDR1 MNHNS, CDR2 SASEGT. Trimming stripped 2 bases from V and 5 bases from J, with 9 bases between. CDR3 size: 13 residues.